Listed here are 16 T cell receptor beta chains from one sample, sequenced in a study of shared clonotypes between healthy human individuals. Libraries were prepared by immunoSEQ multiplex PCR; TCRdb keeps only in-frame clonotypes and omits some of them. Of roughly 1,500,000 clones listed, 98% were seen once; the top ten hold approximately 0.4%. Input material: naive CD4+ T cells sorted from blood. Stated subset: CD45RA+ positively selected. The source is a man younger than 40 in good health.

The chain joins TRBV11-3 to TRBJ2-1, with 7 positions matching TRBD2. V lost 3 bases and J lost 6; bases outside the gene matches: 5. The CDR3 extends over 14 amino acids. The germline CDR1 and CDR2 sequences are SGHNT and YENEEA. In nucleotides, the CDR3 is TGTGCCAGCAGCTTGGGGGGGAGCAGCAATGAGCAGTTCTTC. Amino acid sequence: CASSLGGSSNEQFF. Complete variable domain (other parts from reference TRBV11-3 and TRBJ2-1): EAGVVQSPRYKIIEKKQPVAFWCNPISGHNTLYWYLQNLGQGPELLIRYENEEAVDDSQLPKDRFSAERLKGVDSTLKIQPAELGDSAVYLCASSLGGSSNEQFFGPGTRLTVL.

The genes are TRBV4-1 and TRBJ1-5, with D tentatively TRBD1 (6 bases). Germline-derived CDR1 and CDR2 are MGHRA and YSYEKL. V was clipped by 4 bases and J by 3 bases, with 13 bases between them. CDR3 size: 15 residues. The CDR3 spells CASSLSTGLNQPQHF. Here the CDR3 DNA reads TGCGCCAGCAGCCTTTCGACAGGACTCAATCAGCCCCAGCATTTT.

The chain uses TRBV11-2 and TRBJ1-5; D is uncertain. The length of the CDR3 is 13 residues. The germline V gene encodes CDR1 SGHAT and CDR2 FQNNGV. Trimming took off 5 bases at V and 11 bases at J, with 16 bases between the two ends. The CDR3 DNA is TGTGCCAGCAGCGGGAATGGAGGATCGTCCCAGCATTTT. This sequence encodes CASSGNGGSSQHF.

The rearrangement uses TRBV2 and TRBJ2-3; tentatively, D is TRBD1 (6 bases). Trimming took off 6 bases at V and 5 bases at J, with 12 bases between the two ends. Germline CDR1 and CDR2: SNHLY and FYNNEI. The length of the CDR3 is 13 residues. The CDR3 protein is CASRGETGDTQYF. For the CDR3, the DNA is TGTGCCAGCAGAGGGGAGACAGGAGATACGCAGTATTTT.

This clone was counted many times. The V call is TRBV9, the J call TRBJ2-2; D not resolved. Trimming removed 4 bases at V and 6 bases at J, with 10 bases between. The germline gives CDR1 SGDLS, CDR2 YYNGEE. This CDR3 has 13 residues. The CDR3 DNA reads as TGTGCCAGCAGCCCCGTTGACCCCGGGGAGCTGTTTTTT. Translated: CASSPVDPGELFF.

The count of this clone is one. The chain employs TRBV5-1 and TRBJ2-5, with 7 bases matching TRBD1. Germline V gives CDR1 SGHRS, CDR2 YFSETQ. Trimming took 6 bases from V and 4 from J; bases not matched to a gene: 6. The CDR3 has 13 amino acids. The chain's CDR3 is CASKHEGAETQYF. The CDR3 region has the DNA TGCGCCAGCAAACACGAGGGGGCAGAGACCCAGTACTTC.

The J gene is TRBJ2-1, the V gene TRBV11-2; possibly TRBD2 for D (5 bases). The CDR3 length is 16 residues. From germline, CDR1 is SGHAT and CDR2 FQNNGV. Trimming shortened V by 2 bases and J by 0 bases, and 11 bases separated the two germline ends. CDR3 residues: CASSLFLGSSYNEQFF. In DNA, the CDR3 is TGTGCCAGCAGCTTATTTTTGGGGAGCTCCTACAATGAGCAGTTCTTC.

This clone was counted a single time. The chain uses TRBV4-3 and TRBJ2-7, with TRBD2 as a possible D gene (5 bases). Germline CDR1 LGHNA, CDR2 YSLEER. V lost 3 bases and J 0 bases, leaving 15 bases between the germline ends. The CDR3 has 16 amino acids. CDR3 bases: TGCGCCAGCAGCCAGGATGGCCGGGGAAGCTCCTACGAGCAGTACTTC. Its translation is CASSQDGRGSSYEQYF.

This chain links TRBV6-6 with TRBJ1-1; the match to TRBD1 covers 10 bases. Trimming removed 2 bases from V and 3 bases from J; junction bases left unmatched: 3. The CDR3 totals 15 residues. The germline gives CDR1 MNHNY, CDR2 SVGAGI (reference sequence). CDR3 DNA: TGTGCCAGCAGTTACAGGGACAGGGGCGACACTGAAGCTTTCTTT. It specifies CASSYRDRGDTEAFF.

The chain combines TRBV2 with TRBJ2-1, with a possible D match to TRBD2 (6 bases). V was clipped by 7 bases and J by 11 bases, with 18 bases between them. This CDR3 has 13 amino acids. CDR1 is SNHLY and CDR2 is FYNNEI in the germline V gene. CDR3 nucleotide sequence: TGTGCCAGCATTCGAGAGGCTAGCGCTAAGCAGTTCTTC. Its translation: CASIREASAKQFF.

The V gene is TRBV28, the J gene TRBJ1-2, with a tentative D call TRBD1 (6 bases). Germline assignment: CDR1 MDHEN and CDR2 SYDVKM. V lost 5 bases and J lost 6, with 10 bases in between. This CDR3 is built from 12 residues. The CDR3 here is CASSPTGHGYTF. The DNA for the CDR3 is TGTGCCAGCAGTCCGACAGGTCATGGCTACACCTTC.

CDR3 sequence: CASSFRDDTQYF. The DNA for the CDR3 is TGTGCCAGCAGCTTCAGGGACGATACGCAGTATTTT. The chain couples TRBV7-3 to TRBJ2-3; D could derive from TRBD1 or TRBD2 (5 bases each). The CDR3 is 12 residues long. Germline values: CDR1 SGHTA, CDR2 FQGTGA. V was pared by 3 bases and J by 6 bases, with 7 bases between.

For the CDR3, the DNA is TGTGCCAGCAGTCCGGCGGAGCAGTACTTC. It codes for CASSPAEQYF. The chain couples TRBV11-3 to TRBJ2-7; D call uncertain. CDR1 is SGHNT and CDR2 is YENEEA in the germline V gene. The CDR3 spans 10 residues. Trimming shortened V by 6 bases and J by 7 bases, and 7 bases separated the two germline ends.

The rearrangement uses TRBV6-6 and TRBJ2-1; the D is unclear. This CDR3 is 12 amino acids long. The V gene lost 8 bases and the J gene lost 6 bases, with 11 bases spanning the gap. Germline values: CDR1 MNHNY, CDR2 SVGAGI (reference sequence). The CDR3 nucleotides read TGTGCCAGCTCATATGTGGGCAATGAGCAGTTCTTC. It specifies CASSYVGNEQFF.

CDR3 DNA sequence: TGCATCCATGATGGGGGCCCTGAAGCTTTCTTT. The encoded protein is CIHDGGPEAFF. The J gene is TRBJ1-1, the V gene TRBV29-1; tentatively, D is TRBD1 (6 bases). Germline V CDR1 and CDR2: SQVTM, ANQGSEA. This CDR3 is 11 amino acids long. Full variable domain (outside the CDR3, taken from reference TRBV29-1 and TRBJ1-1): SAVISQKPSRDICQRGTSLTIQCQVDSQVTMMFWYRQQPGQSLTLIATANQGSEATYESGFVIDKFPISRPNLTFSTLTVSNMSPEDSSIYLCIHDGGPEAFFGQGTRLTVV.

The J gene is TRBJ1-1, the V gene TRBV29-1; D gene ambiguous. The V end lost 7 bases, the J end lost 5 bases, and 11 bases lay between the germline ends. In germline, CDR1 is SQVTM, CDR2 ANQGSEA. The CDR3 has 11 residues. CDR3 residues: CSAGGDTEAFF. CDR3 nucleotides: TGCAGCGCCGGTGGGGATACTGAAGCTTTCTTT. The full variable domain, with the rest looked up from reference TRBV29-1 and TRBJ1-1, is SAVISQKPSRDICQRGTSLTIQCQVDSQVTMMFWYRQQPGQSLTLIATANQGSEATYESGFVIDKFPISRPNLTFSTLTVSNMSPEDSSIYLCSAGGDTEAFFGQGTRLTVV.